This T cell receptor beta chain was recorded in a study of blood T cell repertoires in COVID-19. Per the original data handling: How many nucleated cells were present was estimated from reference gene primer amplification. Produced via immunoSEQ multiplex PCR; TCRdb's table is partial and in-frame only. The DNA gave D and trimming, while V, J and clone size come from that table. The data show about 230,000 clones, 85% to 90% seen once. V was clipped by 3 bases and J by 6 bases, with 12 bases between them. Germline V CDR1 and CDR2: SGHNT, YYREEE (reference sequence). There are 13 residues in the CDR3. This chain connects TRBV5-4 to TRBJ1-1, with D maybe TRBD1 (5 bases). This receptor was taken from a woman aged 25 to 45 with acute COVID-19. The sequenced sample was PBMCs or T cells enriched from blood (not recorded which). This CDR3 reads CASSWDSLAEAFF. CDR3 nucleotides: TGTGCCAGCAGCTGGGACTCCCTCGCTGAAGCTTTCTTT.